This T cell receptor beta chain originates from a study of CD8 T cells in ankylosing spondylitis. In TCRdb, the 5' RACE reads were re-called with MiXCR into one record per CDR3 protein. The table shows approximately 250,000 distinct CDR3 sequences, with 20% to 30% occurring only once. J gave up 6 bases and V 2 bases, and 7 bases lay outside the gene matches. CDR1 is MNHEY and CDR2 is SVGAGI in the germline V gene. The CDR3 has 16 amino acids. The TCR originated in a male donor with ankylosing spondylitis or in good health (not recorded which). The sequencing input was blood, either unsorted or a sorted T cell fraction (not recorded which). The chain uses TRBV6-5 and TRBJ2-3; 11 bases are a match to TRBD2. The CDR3 reads CASSYVLAGGRDTQYF. DNA of the CDR3: TGTGCCAGCAGTTACGTGCTAGCGGGGGGTCGGGATACGCAGTATTTT.